This T cell receptor (beta chain) came from a study of CD8 T cells in Susac syndrome (dated by TCRdb to the late 2010s). In the study overall: Repertoire sequencing was used to test whether CD8+ T cell activation and differentiation in Susac syndrome was antigen driven.

Peripheral blood CD8+ and CD4+ T cells from healthy donors, Susac syndrome patients and multiple sclerosis patients were profiled by high-throughput TCR beta sequencing. Healthy donors were age- and sex-matched controls. Bulk CD8+ and CD4+ T cells were purified by magnetic negative isolation, while CD8+ TEMRA cells were enriched using FACS. Blood was collected in EDTA tubes and processed within 24 hours, with PBMCs isolated through density gradient centrifugation. PBMCs intended for TCR sequencing were cryopreserved in liquid nitrogen and thawed later in a water bath at 37 degrees C. A purity of at least 90% was achieved for sorted or isolated CD4+, CD8+ and CD8+ TEMRA cells. For this clonotype: Its recognized antigen is unknown. Within one base of it there is no much larger clone, and no base qualities were kept.

RNA was extracted with the RNeasy kit and about 0.5 to 1 ug was reverse transcribed using random hexamers. The immunoSEQ multiplex PCR assay, covering 54 Vbeta and 13 Jbeta segments, was used to amplify TCR beta CDR3 regions. To correct PCR amplification bias, a synthetic template baseline was used for both primer optimization and computational correction. The authors' analysis ran thus. Reads were assigned to V, D and J genes according to IMGT and analyzed in immunoSEQ Analyzer, with only productive sequences retained. Clonality was computed as one minus Shannon entropy normalized by log2 of the number of productive unique sequences. For each patient and control, public and private clones were evaluated within the 100 most prevalent clones. Susac-specific clones were defined as absent from healthy and MS cohorts, around 980 published viral clones and other ImmuneACCESS disease sequences. Clones were called with MiXCR by TCRdb after fastp trimmed the public reads at Q25, and only in-frame beta chains were retained. CDR3 protein sequences are deduplicated, and each keeps its most common genes and DNA. What appears here as the V and J calls and clone size reflects TCRdb's work, not the paper's. In this sample the table shows 160,000 or so distinct CDR3 sequences, over 85% of which occur a single time. Around 0.13% of the sample is taken by the ten largest.

Overall results and qualifications from the work: The TCR sequencing and HLA analysis was acknowledged to have included a relatively small number of individuals.

The germline V gene (reference sequence) specifies LGHDT as CDR1 and YNNKEL as CDR2. V gives up 5 bases and J gives up 7 bases, and the segment between their germline ends measures 11 bases. The CDR3 sequence holds 12 residues, the cysteine and phenylalanine included. Only CDR3 DNA remains: 36 bases, in frame from the first base. The V gene is TRBV3-1 and the J gene is TRBJ2-5, with the D gene uncertain. The sequencing input was CD4+ T cells from PBMCs. The origin of this receptor is a human donor in good health. The CDR3 loop reads CASSFRYGTQYF. DNA sequence: TGTGCCAGCAGCTTCCGGTACGGGACCCAGTACTTC.